These 5 T cell receptor beta chains came from one sample sequenced in a study of T cell responses to AZD1222 COVID-19 vaccine. The repertoire was sequenced with immunoSEQ multiplex PCR; TCRdb's copy has only in-frame clones and lacks some. The repertoire includes about 180,000 clones, roughly 87% of them detected once, and 2.5% to 3% sits in the top ten. The sequencing used peripheral blood, collected on day 0 of AZD1222 vaccination. The receptors here all came from an adult in good health.

The gene calls are TRBV9 and TRBJ2-2; D remains unclear. The germline V and J ends were trimmed by 4 bases and 3 bases, with 16 bases remaining between them. Germline CDR1 and CDR2: SGDLS and YYNGEE. The CDR3 totals 16 residues. CDR3 DNA sequence: TGTGCCAGCAGCTTAGCCCCCGTTGGTGACACCGGGGAGCTGTTTTTT. It translates to CASSLAPVGDTGELFF.

The CDR3 nucleotides read TGTGCCAGCAGTGTGACAGGGGATCCTTCTGGAAACACCATATATTTT. Translation: CASSVTGDPSGNTIYF. The gene calls are TRBV2 and TRBJ1-3; 8 bases line up with TRBD1. Trimming at V came to 4 bases and at J to 1 base, leaving 6 bases not matched to a gene. Germline assignment: CDR1 SNHLY and CDR2 FYNNEI. The CDR3 is 16 amino acids. Full variable domain (rest looked up from reference TRBV2 and TRBJ1-3): EPEVTQTPSHQVTQMGQEVILRCVPISNHLYFYWYRQILGQKVEFLVSFYNNEISEKSEIFDDQFSVERPDGSNFTLKIRSTKLEDSAMYFCASSVTGDPSGNTIYFGEGSWLTVV.

This clone was detected once. The chain joins TRBV19 to TRBJ1-1; no clear D. Germline V gene data show CDR1 as LNHDA and CDR2 as SQIVND (reference sequence). The V and J ends lost 3 bases and 1 base respectively, with 21 bases between them. This CDR3 is 18 amino acids long. The DNA of the CDR3 is TGTGCCAGTAGTATCCTACGCCCCCACGATCCGTGGAACACTGAAGCTTTCTTT. Translation: CASSILRPHDPWNTEAFF.

The chain joins TRBV7-9 to TRBJ2-5, with a possible D match to TRBD2 (6 bases). Trimming removed 0 bases at V and 2 bases at J, with 10 bases between. The CDR3 has 15 amino acids. Germline V gives CDR1 SEHNR, CDR2 FQNEAQ (reference sequence). The DNA of the CDR3 is TGTGCCAGCAGCTTAGCGAACGGACTACAAGAGACCCAGTACTTC. Translation gives CASSLANGLQETQYF.

This sequence joins TRBV7-2 and TRBJ1-1; D is ambiguous. The ends were cut back, 1 base at V and 0 bases at J, with 9 bases in the middle. The CDR3 covers 15 residues. Germline V gene sequence: CDR1 SGHTA, CDR2 FQGNSA. CDR3 amino acids: CASSLGAVMNTEAFF. The CDR3 DNA follows: TGTGCCAGCAGCTTAGGCGCAGTCATGAACACTGAAGCTTTCTTT.